Listed below are T cell receptor beta chains from one sample, sequenced in a study of shared clonotypes between healthy human individuals. Profiled with immunoSEQ multiplex PCR; TCRdb holds only in-frame clones, not every one. The top ten clones hold about 0.4% of a sample with approximately 1,500,000 clones, approximately 98% of them seen once. Sequenced sample: naive CD4+ T cells sorted from blood. These receptors came from a man aged 25 to 45 in good health. Each CDR3 is given with its conserved first and last residue. The D gene is left open where the match is weak. Size is stated for part of the rows, as once, few or many counts, or as a class when the clone is expanded.

. . TRBJ2-1 TRBV11-2 TGTGCCAGCAGCATAGGCCTCCGGATCGAGCAGTTCTTC CASSIGLRIEQFF
. TRBD1 TRBJ2-1 TRBV6-5 TGTGCCAGCAGTTACTCGATTGGTACAGGGGACAATGAGCAGTTCTTC CASSYSIGTGDNEQFF
. . TRBJ1-1 TRBV2 TGTGCCAGCCAGATTTATCTGAACACTGAAGCTTTCTTT CASQIYLNTEAFF
. . TRBJ2-2 TRBV7-9 TGTGCCAGCAGTCCACCCTACGTAAACACCGGGGAGCTGTTTTTT CASSPPYVNTGELFF
once . TRBJ2-7 TRBV9 TGTGCCAGCGGCACAGGGCACCAACCCTACGAGCAGTACTTC CASGTGHQPYEQYF
. . TRBJ2-5 TRBV7-2 TGTGCCAGCACCCCCAGTCAAGAGACCCAGTACTTC CASTPSQETQYF
. . TRBJ2-4 TRBV11-2 TGTGCCAGCAGCTTAGGTCAGGGGGCCAAAAACATTCAGTACTTC CASSLGQGAKNIQYF
. . TRBJ1-1 TRBV10-1 TGCGCCAGCAGTGAGTCCTCTAGGGGGTACGAAGCTTTCTTT CASSESSRGYEAFF
. . TRBJ1-5 TRBV6-1 TGTGCCAGTAAGGCAGGGTTCAATAGCAATCAGCCCCAGCATTTT CASKAGFNSNQPQHF
. . TRBJ1-4 TRBV5-1 TGCGCCAGCAGCTTAGACAGTTATAATGAAAAACTGTTTTTT CASSLDSYNEKLFF
. TRBD1 TRBJ2-3 TRBV29-1 TGCAGCGTTGTAACAGGGGTCACAGATACGCAGTATTTT CSVVTGVTDTQYF
. TRBD1 TRBJ2-3 TRBV7-9 TGTGCCAGCAGCTTAGGGACAGGACCCACAGATACGCAGTATTTT CASSLGTGPTDTQYF
. . TRBJ2-5 TRBV28 TGTGCCAGCAGTTTTCAGACCCAGTACTTC CASSFQTQYF
. . TRBJ2-7 TRBV5-4 TGTGCCAGCAGCCGTACTAGCAGCTACGAGCAGTACTTC CASSRTSSYEQYF
. . TRBJ2-1 TRBV7-9 TGTGCCAGCAGCTTAGCACGGTCCAAGGCGAATGAGCAGTTCTTC CASSLARSKANEQFF
once . TRBJ1-3 TRBV5-8 TGTGCCAGCAGCTTGAGTCGGCTCTCTGGAAACACCATATATTTT CASSLSRLSGNTIYF
. . TRBJ1-1 TRBV7-8 TGTGCCAGCAGCTTACTCGGGAGTGGAGCCACTGAAGCTTTCTTT CASSLLGSGATEAFF
. . TRBJ2-1 TRBV28 TGTGCCAGCCAGGCGGGGTTCGAGGAGTTCTTC CASQAGFEEFF
. TRBD2 TRBJ2-7 TRBV25-1 TGTGCCAGCAGTGATCTAGCGGGAGGGCCGCGCGAGCAGTACTTC CASSDLAGGPREQYF
. . TRBJ2-5 TRBV7-9 TGTGCCAGCAGCTTCAAGGAGACCCAGTACTTC CASSFKETQYF
. . TRBJ1-4 TRBV28 TGTGCCAGCGGGCTTAGCAAAGCAACTAATGAAAAACTGTTTTTT CASGLSKATNEKLFF
. . TRBJ2-6 TRBV5-4 TGTGCCAGCAGCTTGGAAGGGAATCCTGGGGCCAACGTCCTGACTTTC CASSLEGNPGANVLTF
. . TRBJ1-2 TRBV28 TGTGCCAGCGTACAGGGTCTGTATGGCTACACCTTC CASVQGLYGYTF
. . TRBJ2-7 TRBV5-6 TGTGCCAGCAGCTTGCCTGGGGTCAACGAGCAGTACTTC CASSLPGVNEQYF
once . TRBJ1-2 TRBV19 TGTGCCAGTAGCTCGCCCGGGGCAGGCTATGGCTACACCTTC CASSSPGAGYGYTF
once TRBD2 TRBJ2-3 TRBV18 TGTGCCAGCTCACCCTTCGATGTACTAGCGGGAGACACAGATACGCAGTATTTT CASSPFDVLAGDTDTQYF
. . TRBJ2-2 TRBV9 TGTGCCAGCAGCGTAGAGTTATCCGGGGAGCTGTTTTTT CASSVELSGELFF
. . TRBJ2-7 TRBV27 TGTGCCAGCAGTCCCTACCGAATTCGACGATACGAGCAGTACTTC CASSPYRIRRYEQYF
. . TRBJ2-2 TRBV18 TGTGCCAGCTCACCAAAAGGCACCGGGGAGCTGTTTTTT CASSPKGTGELFF
. . TRBJ1-4 TRBV7-9 TGTGCCAGCAGCTTAGGGGACACAACTAATGAAAAACTGTTTTTT CASSLGDTTNEKLFF
. . TRBJ2-7 TRBV11-1 TGTGCCAGCAGCTTAGAGGAGGGGGGCTTCGAGCAGTACTTC CASSLEEGGFEQYF
. . TRBJ1-5 TRBV28 TGTGCCAGCAGTTCGGGCTATAGCAATCAGCCCCAGCATTTT CASSSGYSNQPQHF
. TRBD1 TRBJ1-1 TRBV29-1 TGCAGCGCCCCCAGGCAGGGGGTGAACACTGAAGCTTTCTTT CSAPRQGVNTEAFF
. TRBD1 TRBJ2-7 TRBV19 TGTGCCAGTAGTGTGGACAGGGGGCTCTACGAGCAGTACTTC CASSVDRGLYEQYF
. . TRBJ2-2 TRBV30 TGTGCCTGGAGTCGGGACCCCGGGGAGCTGTTTTTT CAWSRDPGELFF
. TRBD1 TRBJ2-1 TRBV7-9 TGTGCCAGCAGCCCAGGGGGAGTATCCTACAATGAGCAGTTCTTC CASSPGGVSYNEQFF
. . TRBJ2-1 TRBV30 TGTGCCTGGGACTCGAGCTCCTACAATGAGCAGTTCTTC CAWDSSSYNEQFF
. . TRBJ2-2 TRBV9 TGTGCCAGCAGCGTAGGAACAGCTAACACCGGGGAGCTGTTTTTT CASSVGTANTGELFF
. . TRBJ1-3 TRBV5-1 TGCGCCAGCAGCTTGGATGGGGCAGAGGACACCATATATTTT CASSLDGAEDTIYF
. TRBD1 TRBJ1-5 TRBV15 TGTGCCACCAGCAGGGGGCGGACAGGGAGTTTACAGCCCCAGCATTTT CATSRGRTGSLQPQHF
. . TRBJ2-5 TRBV28 TGTGCCAGCAGTTTAGGCGGATTCTCCGTGGAGACCCAGTACTTC CASSLGGFSVETQYF
. . TRBJ2-3 TRBV7-9 TGTGCCAGCAGCTGGAGCGGGAGCACAGATACGCAGTATTTT CASSWSGSTDTQYF
. . TRBJ1-3 TRBV11-2 TGTGCCAGCGCCCCAGGGAAGGGATTCTCTGGAAACACCATATATTTT CASAPGKGFSGNTIYF
. . TRBJ1-1 TRBV2 TGTGCCAGCAAGTGGGGCAGGGAATTGACTGAAGCTTTCTTT CASKWGRELTEAFF
once TRBD1 TRBJ2-5 TRBV11-2 TGTGCCAGCATTATAACAGGGGGAGAGACCCAGTACTTC CASIITGGETQYF
. TRBD1 TRBJ1-2 TRBV6-1 TGTGCCAGCAGTGAAAGTTTGAGACAGGGACCTGGCTACACCTTC CASSESLRQGPGYTF
. . TRBJ1-2 TRBV6-6 TGTGCCAGCTCGCTGGGGGGGATCGGCGGCTACACCTTC CASSLGGIGGYTF
. . TRBJ2-2 TRBV11-2 TGTGCCAGCAGCTTAGGGGGGACCGGGGAGCTGTTTTTT CASSLGGTGELFF
. . TRBJ2-3 TRBV10-1 TGCGCCAGCAGTGAGTCAAGCGGAGGGGCCACAGATACGCAGTATTTT CASSESSGGATDTQYF
. . TRBJ2-7 TRBV9 TGTGCCAGCAGCGTAGGCGGGGCGAGCTCCTACGAGCAGTACTTC CASSVGGASSYEQYF
. . TRBJ1-2 TRBV7-2 TGTGCCAGCAGCTTAGAGGTCGGGACCTACTATGGCTACACCTTC CASSLEVGTYYGYTF
. TRBD1 TRBJ1-5 TRBV5-6 TGTGCCAGCAGCAGAGACAGGGGGCACGCGAATCAGCCCCAGCATTTT CASSRDRGHANQPQHF
. . TRBJ2-7 TRBV4-1 TGCGCCAGCAGCCGAGGGTGGAGGGGGCTGGACGAGCAGTACTTC CASSRGWRGLDEQYF
. TRBD1 TRBJ1-1 TRBV5-1 TGCGCCAGCAGCTCCGACAGGGGACAGAACACTGAAGCTTTCTTT CASSSDRGQNTEAFF